According to its frequency, the clone carrying this T cell receptor beta chain is large. This record comes from a study of CD8 T cells in cerebrospinal fluid in Alzheimer's disease. Biomarkers including neurofilament, amyloid-beta and tau confirmed neurodegeneration in the patients. CDR1 and CDR2 (germline): LGHNA, YSLEER. The CDR3 totals 17 residues. TCRdb re-called the 10x single-cell sequencing reads and gives one entry per CDR3 protein, without DNA. This table lists roughly 1,300 distinct CDR3 sequences. The chain links TRBV4-3 to TRBJ2-7; TCRdb's D gene call, TRBD1, goes unchecked for lack of DNA. The origin of this receptor is a human donor with mild cognitive impairment. The sample consisted of cerebrospinal fluid. CDR3 sequence: CASSQGDEGTGPMKQYF.